Detailed here is one T cell receptor beta chain. This sample stems from a study of blood T cell repertoires in COVID-19. Overall study context: The samples span acute and convalescent COVID-19 from the United States, Italy and Spain.

The CDR3 loop spans 16 amino acids. Trimming left V 3 bases short and J 1 base short, with 16 bases between. Per germline, CDR1 SGHRS and CDR2 YFSETQ. Original handling: Amplification with reference gene primers provided the estimates of nucleated cell counts. TCRdb keeps only in-frame clones here, not all; method: immunoSEQ multiplex PCR. V and J calls and clone size are copied from that table; D and trimming were computed from the DNA. The sample lists some 300,000 clones, approximately 88% seen once, with more than 6.5% in the top ten. Sequencing input: peripheral blood. This chain uses TRBV5-1 with TRBJ2-5, with D possibly TRBD1 on 5 matching bases. The source of this sequence is a woman aged 25 to 39 who had recovered from COVID-19. As DNA, the CDR3 is TGCGCCAGCAGCTGCCTACAAGGACAAGCCCAAGAGACCCAGTACTTC. It specifies CASSCLQGQAQETQYF.